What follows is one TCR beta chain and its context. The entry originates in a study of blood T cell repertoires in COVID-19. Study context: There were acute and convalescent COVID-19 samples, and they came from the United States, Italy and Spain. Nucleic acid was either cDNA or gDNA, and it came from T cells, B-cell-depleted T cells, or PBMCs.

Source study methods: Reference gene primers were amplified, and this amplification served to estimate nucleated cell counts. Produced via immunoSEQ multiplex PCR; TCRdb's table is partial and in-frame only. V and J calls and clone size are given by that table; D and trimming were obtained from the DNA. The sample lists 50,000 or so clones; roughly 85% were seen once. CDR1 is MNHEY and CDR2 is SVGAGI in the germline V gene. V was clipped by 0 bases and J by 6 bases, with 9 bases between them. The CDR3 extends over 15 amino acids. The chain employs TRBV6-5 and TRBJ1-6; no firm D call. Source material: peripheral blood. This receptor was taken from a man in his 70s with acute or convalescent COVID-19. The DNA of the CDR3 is TGTGCCAGCAGTTACTCGGGCAAACCTAATTCACCCCTCCACTTT. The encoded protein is CASSYSGKPNSPLHF.